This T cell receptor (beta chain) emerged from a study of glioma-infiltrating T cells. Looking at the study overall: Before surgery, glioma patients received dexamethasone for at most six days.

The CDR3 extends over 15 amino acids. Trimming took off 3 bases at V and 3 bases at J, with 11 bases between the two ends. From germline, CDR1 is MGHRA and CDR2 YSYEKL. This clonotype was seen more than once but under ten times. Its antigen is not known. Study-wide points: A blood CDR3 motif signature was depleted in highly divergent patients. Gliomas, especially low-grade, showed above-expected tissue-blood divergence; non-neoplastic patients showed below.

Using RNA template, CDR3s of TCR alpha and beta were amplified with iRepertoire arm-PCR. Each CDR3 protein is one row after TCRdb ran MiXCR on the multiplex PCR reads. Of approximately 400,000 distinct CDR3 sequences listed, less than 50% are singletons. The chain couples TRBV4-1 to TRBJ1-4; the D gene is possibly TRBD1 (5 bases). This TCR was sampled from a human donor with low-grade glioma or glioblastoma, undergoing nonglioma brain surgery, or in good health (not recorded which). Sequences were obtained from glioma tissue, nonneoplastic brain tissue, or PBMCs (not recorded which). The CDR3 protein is CASSQPRQSNEKLFF. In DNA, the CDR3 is TGCGCCAGCAGCCAGCCACGACAGTCTAATGAAAAACTGTTTTTT.